The 18 T cell receptor beta chains below were found in one sample sequenced in a study of cytomegalovirus exposure and HLA in healthy donors. Clones were read by immunoSEQ multiplex PCR, and TCRdb kept only the in-frame ones, dropping some. This table holds hundreds of thousands of clones, approximately 80% found once. Sequenced material: PBMCs. Source of these receptors: a woman in her 30s in good health and CMV-seropositive.

In the case of this clone: Additional DNA sequences in this sample encode the identical CDR3. CDR3 in amino acids: CASSGLAGYNEQFF. The CDR3 nucleotides are TGTGCCAGCTCAGGACTAGCGGGGTACAATGAGCAGTTCTTC. The chain joins TRBV2 to TRBJ2-1; 12 nucleotides agree with TRBD2. Germline values: CDR1 SNHLY, CDR2 FYNNEI. V trimming: 8 bases; J trimming: 4 bases; junction bases outside the gene matches: 3. This CDR3 region has 14 residues. Drawing the rest from reference TRBV2 and TRBJ2-1, the complete variable domain is EPEVTQTPSHQVTQMGQEVILRCVPISNHLYFYWYRQILGQKVEFLVSFYNNEISEKSEIFDDQFSVERPDGSNFTLKIRSTKLEDSAMYFCASSGLAGYNEQFFGPGTRLTVL.

The V call is TRBV28, the J call TRBJ2-5, with 11 bases matching TRBD1. Trimming cost V 8 bases and J 3 bases; bases outside gene matches: 5. The length of the CDR3 is 14 residues. Germline V gene sequence: CDR1 MDHEN, CDR2 SYDVKM. CDR3 in amino acids: CASRRTGGEETQYF. CDR3 nucleotide sequence: TGTGCCAGCCGCCGGACAGGGGGCGAAGAGACCCAGTACTTC.

The rearrangement links TRBV19 to TRBJ1-2, with a tentative D call TRBD1 (6 bases). Trimming removed 5 bases from V and 0 bases from J, with 13 bases in between. The germline V gene encodes CDR1 LNHDA and CDR2 SQIVND (reference sequence). The CDR3 covers 15 residues. The CDR3 DNA reads as TGTGCCAGTAGTCCCCGGGAGGGGGCTAACTATGGCTACACCTTC. This gives the protein CASSPREGANYGYTF.

The V gene is TRBV27, the J gene TRBJ2-1; D not resolved. The CDR3 contains 16 residues. V gave up 5 bases and J gave up 5 bases, with 19 bases separating them. In germline, CDR1 is MNHEY, CDR2 SMNVEV (reference sequence). The CDR3 bases are TGTGCCAGCAGTCCGCCCCTGGGGAACCGGCACAATGAGCAGTTCTTC. Its protein is CASSPPLGNRHNEQFF.

The chain carries TRBV4-2 and TRBJ1-2, with a tentative D call TRBD1 (6 bases). Germline assignment: CDR1 LGHNA and CDR2 YNFKEQ. Trimming cost V 4 bases and J 0 bases, with 12 bases left between them. The CDR3 runs to 15 residues. CDR3 in amino acids: CASSPGQPTNYGYTF. The CDR3 DNA is TGTGCCAGCAGCCCGGGACAACCCACTAACTATGGCTACACCTTC.

V and J are TRBV10-3 and TRBJ2-5; the D call may be TRBD1 or TRBD2 (6 bases each). The CDR3 extends over 14 amino acids. V lost 10 bases and J lost 5, with 20 bases in between. Germline V CDR1 and CDR2: ENHRY, SYGVKD. CDR3 DNA sequence: TGTGCCACCTCTCGGGGGCAGGAGGAGGAGACCCAGTACTTC. This sequence encodes CATSRGQEEETQYF.

The chain uses TRBV4-1 and TRBJ1-4; 9 bases map to TRBD1. The CDR3 runs to 15 residues. Germline V gene lookup returns CDR1 MGHRA and CDR2 YSYEKL. J gave up 5 bases and V 5 bases, and 6 bases lay outside the gene matches. The CDR3 DNA is TGCGCCAGCAGCTTATCCGGGACAGGGAATGAAAAACTGTTTTTT. Its translation: CASSLSGTGNEKLFF.

V is TRBV13 and J is TRBJ2-5; D is ambiguous. Germline loops: CDR1 PRHDT, CDR2 FYEKMQ (reference sequence). Trimming pared 11 bases from V and 5 bases from J, leaving 15 bases between. The CDR3 is 12 residues long. The CDR3 is CACSQMGETQYF. The CDR3 bases are TGTGCCTGTAGCCAAATGGGGGAGACCCAGTACTTC.

V and J are TRBV28 and TRBJ2-1; D unresolved. V gave up 5 bases and J gave up 8 bases, with 4 bases separating them. This CDR3 is 10 amino acids long. Germline assignment: CDR1 MDHEN and CDR2 SYDVKM. In DNA form, the CDR3 reads TGTGCCAGCAGTCGAGATGAGCAGTTCTTC. Protein product: CASSRDEQFF. Full variable domain (outside the CDR3, taken from reference TRBV28 and TRBJ2-1): DVKVTQSSRYLVKRTGEKVFLECVQDMDHENMFWYRQDPGLGLRLIYFSYDVKMKEKGDIPEGYSVSREKKERFSLILESASTNQTSMYLCASSRDEQFFGPGTRLTVL.

The chain has TRBV5-8 and TRBJ1-3; tentative D call: TRBD1 (5 bases). Per germline, CDR1 SGHTS and CDR2 YDEGEE. The CDR3 extends over 15 amino acids. Trimming took off 4 bases at V and 2 bases at J, with 13 bases between the two ends. The CDR3 DNA follows: TGTGCCAGCAGCCCGCCGCTAGGGGCTGGAAACACCATATATTTT. It is translated as CASSPPLGAGNTIYF.

In its sample, this clone was seen a few times. V usage is TRBV27 and J usage is TRBJ1-2, with 9 positions matching TRBD1. V shed 6 bases, J shed 4 bases, and the junction held 9 bases outside the gene matches. This CDR3 spans 15 amino acids. Germline values: CDR1 MNHEY, CDR2 SMNVEV (reference sequence). CDR3 sequence (DNA): TGTGCCAGCAGCCCCCGGGACAGGGCGATCTATGGCTACACCTTC. Its protein is CASSPRDRAIYGYTF.

The DNA for the CDR3 is TGTGCCAGCAGTCACAGGACAGACCACGAGCAGTACTTC. Residues: CASSHRTDHEQYF. The chain uses TRBV5-4 and TRBJ2-7; a possible D gene is TRBD1 (6 bases). The germline V and J ends were trimmed by 5 bases and 5 bases, with 14 bases remaining between them. This CDR3 contains 13 residues. In germline, CDR1 is SGHNT, CDR2 YYREEE (reference sequence). Variable domain in full (rest from reference TRBV5-4 and TRBJ2-7): ETGVTQSPTHLIKTRGQQVTLRCSSQSGHNTVSWYQQALGQGPQFIFQYYREEENGRGNFPPRFSGLQFPNYSSELNVNALELDDSALYLCASSHRTDHEQYFGPGTRLTVT.

This clone was seen a handful of times. The J gene is TRBJ2-5, the V gene TRBV11-1; TRBD2 is a possible D gene (5 bases). CDR3 size: 16 residues. V was clipped by 4 bases and J by 3 bases, with 18 bases between them. CDR1 SGHAT and CDR2 FQDESV come from the germline V gene (reference sequence). The CDR3 loop is CASSSPLGVWEETQYF. CDR3 coding DNA: TGTGCCAGCAGCTCACCATTGGGAGTATGGGAAGAGACCCAGTACTTC. Using reference TRBV11-1 and TRBJ2-5 for the parts outside the CDR3, the full variable domain is EAEVAQSPRYKITEKSQAVAFWCDPISGHATLYWYRQILGQGPELLVQFQDESVVDDSQLPKDRFSAERLKGVDSTLKIQPAELGDSAMYLCASSSPLGVWEETQYFGPGTRLLVL.

Points on this clone: Other DNA sequences within the sample encode an identical CDR3. The V gene is TRBV20-1, the J gene TRBJ2-7, with 7 positions matching TRBD1. The germline gives CDR1 DFQATT, CDR2 SNEGSKA (reference sequence). The J segment lost 4 bases and the V segment lost 4 bases, leaving 1 base of the junction unmatched. The CDR3 has 11 residues. Here the CDR3 reads CSATGGYEQYF. Written as DNA, the CDR3 is TGCAGTGCTACAGGGGGATACGAGCAGTACTTC.

This clone occurred once. The gene calls are TRBV28 and TRBJ1-4; tentative D call: TRBD1 (6 bases). Germline V gene sequence: CDR1 MDHEN, CDR2 SYDVKM. V lost 8 bases and J lost 1, with 23 bases in between. The CDR3 contains 18 residues. In DNA, the CDR3 is TGTGCCAGCGATACCAGGCGCCTAGGGGGGGAAACTAATGAAAAACTGTTTTTT. Translating it yields CASDTRRLGGETNEKLFF.

Only a few counts were recorded for this clone. The V and J genes are TRBV5-1 and TRBJ1-1; D might be TRBD1 (5 bases). The CDR3 is 15 amino acids. V lost 2 bases and J 1 base, leaving 12 bases between the germline ends. Germline loops: CDR1 SGHRS, CDR2 YFSETQ. CDR3 residues: CASSLRPGQNTEAFF. The CDR3, as DNA: TGCGCCAGCAGCTTACGCCCCGGACAGAACACTGAAGCTTTCTTT. The whole variable domain, remainder taken from reference TRBV5-1 and TRBJ1-1, is KAGVTQTPRYLIKTRGQQVTLSCSPISGHRSVSWYQQTPGQGLQFLFEYFSETQRNKGNFPGRFSGRQFSNSRSEMNVSTLELGDSALYLCASSLRPGQNTEAFFGQGTRLTVV.

The gene calls are TRBV9 and TRBJ2-3, with TRBD2 matching 7 bases. CDR3 size: 14 residues. Germline V CDR1 and CDR2: SGDLS, YYNGEE. The CDR3 sequence: CASGEGREGDTQYF. In DNA form, the CDR3 reads TGTGCTAGTGGTGAGGGCAGGGAGGGAGATACGCAGTATTTT.

This clone showed up just a few times. V and J are TRBV6-5 and TRBJ2-3; D possibly corresponds to TRBD2 (6 bases). This CDR3 spans 15 amino acids. V was cut by 2 bases and J by 0 bases, with 9 bases left in between. Germline-derived CDR1 and CDR2 are MNHEY and SVGAGI. The CDR3 bases are TGTGCCAGCAGTTACGGGGACTCTAGCACAGATACGCAGTATTTT. Protein sequence: CASSYGDSSTDTQYF.